A single T cell receptor (beta chain) is shown here with its context. Its antigen remains undetermined. No clone much larger than this one lies a single base away; base qualities are absent. The data belong to a study of control samples from healthy donors and cancer patients (dated by TCRdb to the early 2020s). Based on the germline V gene, the CDR1 and CDR2 sequences are MNHEY and SVGAGI. At the junction V is shortened by 0 bases and J by 6 bases, with 6 bases in between. From its cysteine to its phenylalanine, the CDR3 spans 13 amino acids. The only DNA kept is the CDR3, 39 bases in frame from the first base. The method behind the library was the immunoSEQ multiplex PCR assay. TCRdb retrieved this table from immuneACCESS and kept in-frame rearrangements only. Not all clones are present; in checked studies, unresolved V genes account for under half, and no reason is known for the remainder. Here the sample has about 120,000 clones; approximately 92% occur a single time. The ten largest clones represent approximately 0.58% of the sample.

Specimen: PBMCs. The sequence joins TRBV6-5 to TRBJ1-5; the D gene lacks a confident call. The TCR was taken from a man aged 80 or over with head and neck cancer. The CDR3 protein sequence reads: CASSYSRSQPQHF. The bases are TGTGCCAGCAGTTACTCACGGAGTCAGCCCCAGCATTTT.